This entry lists 27 T cell receptor beta chains sequenced from one sample in a study of T cell repertoires in cytomegalovirus infection. Their antigens are not known. TCRdb analysed the reads with MiXCR anew, one entry per CDR3 protein. The sample has about 700,000 distinct CDR3 sequences, about 33% seen once. This specimen was cultured PBMCs, taken from culture after CMV antigen stimulation. These receptors were collected from a human donor in good health (CMV status not recorded). Some clones in this sample may be carry-over from other donors' samples.

The chain is built from TRBV28 and TRBJ2-7; D uncertain. The CDR3 contains 11 residues. Trimming stripped 4 bases from V and 9 bases from J, with 10 bases between. The germline CDR1 and CDR2 sequences are MDHEN and SYDVKM. The CDR3 reads CASSSQHPQYF. CDR3 DNA sequence: TGTGCCAGCAGTTCCCAACACCCGCAGTACTTC. The full variable domain, rest sourced from reference TRBV28 and TRBJ2-7, is DVKVTQSSRYLVKRTGEKVFLECVQDMDHENMFWYRQDPGLGLRLIYFSYDVKMKEKGDIPEGYSVSREKKERFSLILESASTNQTSMYLCASSSQHPQYFGPGTRLTVT.

This clonotype was counted ten times or more. This chain joins TRBV7-9 and TRBJ2-3; D is ambiguous. V was shortened by 5 bases and J by 8 bases, with 11 bases between the two germline ends. This CDR3 spans 12 amino acids. CDR1 and CDR2 (germline): SEHNR, FQNEAQ (reference sequence). CDR3 nucleotide sequence: TGTGCCAGCAGCCCTCCCGAGCGTACGCAGTATTTT. This encodes CASSPPERTQYF.

This rearrangement joins TRBV10-3 to TRBJ1-1; 7 positions match TRBD1. From germline, CDR1 is ENHRY and CDR2 SYGVKD. This CDR3 region has 14 residues. V lost 5 bases, J lost 2 bases, and 5 bases stayed unmatched. CDR3 coding DNA: TGTGCCATCAGTTCAGGGGGAGTAAACACTGAAGCTTTCTTT. It yields the protein CAISSGGVNTEAFF.

V and J are TRBV27 and TRBJ2-7; TRBD2 agrees at 12 bases. J lost 4 bases, V lost 8 bases, and 9 bases had no gene match. The CDR3 totals 15 residues. CDR1 and CDR2 from the germline V gene are MNHEY and SMNVEV (reference sequence). CDR3 coding DNA: TGTGCCAGCCAATACACTAGCGGGGGGAATTACGAGCAGTACTTC. Its protein product is CASQYTSGGNYEQYF.

This clonotype was detected ten times or more. The genes are TRBV7-2 and TRBJ2-1; D is perhaps TRBD1 or TRBD2 (5 bases each). The CDR3 contains 15 residues. CDR1 and CDR2 from the germline V gene are SGHTA and FQGNSA. Trimming left V 5 bases short and J 8 bases short, with 19 bases between. The DNA of the CDR3 is TGTGCCAGCAGCCCGCGTCCCTTTGGGGGACATGAGCAGTTCTTC. This codes for CASSPRPFGGHEQFF.

This clonotype was observed a few times. For the CDR3, the DNA is TGCAGTGCTAGTTATTATTCTGTCTATGGCTACACCTTC. Translation: CSASYYSVYGYTF. The chain combines TRBV20-1 with TRBJ1-2, with unresolved D. The length of the CDR3 is 13 residues. The V end lost 3 bases, the J end lost 4 bases, and 12 bases lay between the germline ends. Germline CDR1 reads DFQATT; CDR2 reads SNEGSKA (reference sequence).

The gene calls are TRBV7-9 and TRBJ1-3; the D is unclear. Trimming pared 5 bases from V and 0 bases from J, leaving 8 bases between. This CDR3 contains 14 residues. Germline CDR1 is SEHNR and CDR2 is FQNEAQ (reference sequence). In DNA, the CDR3 is TGTGCCAGCAGCCACGTGGTCTCTGGAAACACCATATATTTT. It translates to CASSHVVSGNTIYF. Supplemented by reference TRBV7-9 and TRBJ1-3, the full variable domain reads DTGVSQNPRHKITKRGQNVTFRCDPISEHNRLYWYRQTLGQGPEFLTYFQNEAQLEKSRLLSDRFSAERPKGSFSTLEIQRTEQGDSAMYLCASSHVVSGNTIYFGEGSWLTVV.

This clonotype was detected only a few times. The chain carries TRBV7-9 and TRBJ2-1, with D possibly being TRBD1 (6 bases). The V end was cut by 3 bases, the J end by 2 bases, with 11 bases between. CDR1 is SEHNR, CDR2 FQNEAQ, per germline (reference sequence). This CDR3 region has 15 residues. The CDR3: CASSFPGHTYNEQFF. For the CDR3, the DNA is TGTGCCAGCAGCTTTCCGGGACATACCTACAATGAGCAGTTCTTC.

This sequence joins TRBV7-2 and TRBJ1-4; D gene uncertain. This CDR3 spans 15 amino acids. From germline, CDR1 is SGHTA and CDR2 FQGNSA. Trimming left V 6 bases short and J 4 bases short, with 15 bases between. CDR3 bases: TGTGCCAGCAGTAAAAGACCTGGGGTTAATGAAAAACTGTTTTTT. Encoded protein: CASSKRPGVNEKLFF.

This clonotype has just one count. This chain uses TRBV7-6 with TRBJ2-5; TRBD1 aligns across 7 bases. Trimming cost V 8 bases and J 2 bases; bases outside gene matches: 5. CDR1 is SGHVS and CDR2 is FNYEAQ in the germline V gene. CDR3 size: 13 residues. The CDR3: CASGIRGQETQYF. The CDR3 region has the DNA TGTGCCAGCGGCATCAGGGGGCAAGAGACCCAGTACTTC.

The chain links TRBV3-1 to TRBJ2-5; no clear D. This CDR3 has 14 amino acids. In germline, CDR1 is LGHDT, CDR2 YNNKEL (reference sequence). V was pared by 0 bases and J by 1 base, with 6 bases between. In DNA, the CDR3 is TGTGCCAGCAGCCAAGATTCGGCCCAAGAGACCCAGTACTTC. This translates into CASSQDSAQETQYF.

Ten or more counts support this clonotype. The chain combines TRBV7-2 with TRBJ2-7, with D uncertain. In germline, CDR1 is SGHTA, CDR2 FQGNSA. V lost 6 bases, J lost 1 base, and 10 bases lay in between. CDR3 length: 13 amino acids. The CDR3 bases are TGTGCCAGCAGGAAACGGGCATCCTACGAGCAGTACTTC. Amino acid sequence: CASRKRASYEQYF.

The chain is built from TRBV5-1 and TRBJ2-5; 10 nucleotides line up with TRBD2. The V and J ends lost 3 bases and 2 bases, in that order; junction bases with no gene match: 7. The germline V gene has CDR1 SGHRS and CDR2 YFSETQ. CDR3 size: 16 residues. The CDR3 bases are TGCGCCAGCAGCTACTTAGCGGGAGGCCCTCAAGAGACCCAGTACTTC. This sequence encodes CASSYLAGGPQETQYF.

This clonotype was found many times. This CDR3 is CASSLGPVTYGTNEKLFF. The CDR3 coding sequence is TGTGCCAGCAGCTTAGGTCCAGTAACCTACGGAACTAATGAAAAACTGTTTTTT. The chain links TRBV7-8 to TRBJ1-4; D is unresolved. This CDR3 has 18 residues. Germline CDR1 is SGHVS and CDR2 is FQNEAQ. The V end lost 1 base, the J end lost 1 base, and 16 bases lay between the germline ends.

The chain links TRBV15 to TRBJ2-1; D gene unclear. Deletions cut 0 bases from V and 9 bases from J, with 6 bases between. Germline assignment: CDR1 LNHNV and CDR2 YYDKDF (reference sequence). CDR3 length: 12 residues. The CDR3 is CATSREAGEQFF. The CDR3 DNA reads as TGTGCCACCAGCAGAGAGGCAGGTGAGCAGTTCTTC.

The rearrangement uses TRBV7-2 and TRBJ2-1; 12 bases agree with TRBD2. V was clipped by 4 bases and J by 2 bases; unmatched bases: 12. Germline V CDR1 and CDR2: SGHTA, FQGNSA. This CDR3 is 19 amino acids long. The DNA for the CDR3 is TGTGCCAGCAGCTCTCGACTAGCGGGGGCCCCCTCCACCTACAATGAGCAGTTCTTC. Translated, it gives CASSSRLAGAPSTYNEQFF.

In its sample, this clonotype was seen a few times. The DNA for the CDR3 is TGTGCCAGCAGCCCTCTCGGCCCCACAGATACGCAGTATTTT. It encodes CASSPLGPTDTQYF. The rearrangement joins TRBV7-2 to TRBJ2-3; D is uncertain. V was cut by 5 bases and J by 2 bases, with 11 bases left in between. The CDR3 runs 14 residues. CDR1 and CDR2 (germline): SGHTA, FQGNSA.

The chain links TRBV7-9 to TRBJ1-4; 8 bases fit TRBD1. J gave up 11 bases and V 5 bases, and 10 bases lay outside the gene matches. The V gene's germline CDR1 is SEHNR and CDR2 FQNEAQ (reference sequence). The CDR3 sequence is 14 residues long. The CDR3 spells CASSRTGSNGKLFF. The CDR3 DNA reads as TGTGCCAGCAGCCGGACAGGGAGTAATGGTAAACTGTTTTTT.

In its sample, this clonotype was seen many times. V is TRBV7-2 and J is TRBJ2-7; TRBD2 matches at 7 bases. The V segment lost 6 bases and the J segment 0 bases; nucleotides outside the gene matches: 11. The length of the CDR3 is 16 residues. The V gene's germline CDR1 is SGHTA and CDR2 FQGNSA. This CDR3 is CASSQWGGGSSYEQYF. CDR3 bases: TGTGCCAGCAGTCAATGGGGCGGGGGAAGCTCCTACGAGCAGTACTTC.

The gene calls are TRBV7-9 and TRBJ2-5; weak D call: TRBD1 (6 bases). V was trimmed by 4 bases and J by 7 bases, leaving 10 bases between them. CDR1 is SEHNR and CDR2 is FQNEAQ in the germline V gene (reference sequence). This CDR3 is built from 12 residues. CDR3 sequence: CASSYRDRTQYF. CDR3 sequence (DNA): TGTGCCAGCAGCTACAGGGACCGGACCCAGTACTTC.

About this clonotype: A much larger clone lies one base from this, so it may be a read error. This chain connects TRBV7-2 to TRBJ2-5; D ambiguous. The V gene's germline CDR1 is SGHTA and CDR2 FQGNSA. The CDR3 loop spans 12 amino acids. The chain's CDR3 is CGSSLMWETQYF. In DNA form, the CDR3 reads TGTGGCAGCAGCTTAATGTGGGAGACCCAGTACTTC.

This clonotype appeared many times. This chain uses TRBV7-9 with TRBJ1-5; D remains unclear. There are 13 residues in the CDR3. The germline V gene has CDR1 SEHNR and CDR2 FQNEAQ (reference sequence). The V end was cut by 4 bases, the J end by 9 bases, with 13 bases between. As DNA, the CDR3 is TGTGCCAGCAGCTCGACGGCCGAGGGGCCCCAGCATTTT. Translation gives CASSSTAEGPQHF.

This chain uses TRBV4-1 with TRBJ2-1, with 7 nucleotides matching TRBD2. Trimming took 5 bases from V and 5 from J; bases not matched to a gene: 12. Germline V gives CDR1 MGHRA, CDR2 YSYEKL. The CDR3 runs 16 residues. CDR3 sequence (DNA): TGCGCCAGCAGCTTTCGGGGGGACCCGAAACACAATGAGCAGTTCTTC. Translated, it gives CASSFRGDPKHNEQFF.

This clonotype was observed a few times. The genes are TRBV12-3 or TRBV12-4 and TRBJ1-2; D remains unclear. This CDR3 contains 15 residues. The ends were cut back, 2 bases at V and 4 bases at J, with 14 bases in the middle. CDR3 DNA: TGTGCCAGCAGTTTATGGTCACAAGAAAGCTATGGCTACACCTTC. Encoded protein: CASSLWSQESYGYTF.

V gene TRBV5-4 combines with J gene TRBJ2-1, with 7 bases aligning to TRBD1. From germline, CDR1 is SGHNT and CDR2 YYREEE (reference sequence). Losses at the gene ends were 0 bases for V and 7 bases for J; bases not matched to a gene: 7. This CDR3 has 15 amino acids. The CDR3 region has the DNA TGTGCCAGCAGCTTGGCAGTGACAGGGCGTAATGAGCAGTTCTTC. This encodes CASSLAVTGRNEQFF.

This clonotype has more than one count but fewer than ten. The chain employs TRBV4-1 and TRBJ1-2, with a weak D call TRBD1 (6 bases). Germline CDR1 and CDR2: MGHRA and YSYEKL. The CDR3 extends over 15 amino acids. V lost 3 bases to trimming and J lost 8 bases, with 19 bases between them. The chain's CDR3 is CASSQVLGGASGYTF. The CDR3 nucleotides read TGCGCCAGCAGCCAGGTCCTGGGGGGGGCGTCAGGCTACACCTTC.

The genes are TRBV4-1 and TRBJ1-2; D possibly corresponds to TRBD1 (5 bases). Trimming took 0 bases from V and 8 from J, leaving 13 bases between them. The CDR3 consists of 14 residues. CDR1 MGHRA and CDR2 YSYEKL come from the germline V gene. The CDR3 here is CASSQEWQGGGYTF. CDR3 nucleotide sequence: TGCGCCAGCAGCCAAGAATGGCAGGGCGGCGGCTACACCTTC.